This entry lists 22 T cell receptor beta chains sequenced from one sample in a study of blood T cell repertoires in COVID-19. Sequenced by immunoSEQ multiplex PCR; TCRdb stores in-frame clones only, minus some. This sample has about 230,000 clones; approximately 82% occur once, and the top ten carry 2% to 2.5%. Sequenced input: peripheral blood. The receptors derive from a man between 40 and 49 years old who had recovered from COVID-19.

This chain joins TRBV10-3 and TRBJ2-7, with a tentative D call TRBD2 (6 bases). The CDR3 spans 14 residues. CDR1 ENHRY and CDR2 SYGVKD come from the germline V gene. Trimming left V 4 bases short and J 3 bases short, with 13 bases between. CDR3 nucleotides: TGTGCCATCAGTGCTCTTAGCGGAGACTACGAGCAGTACTTC. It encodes CAISALSGDYEQYF.

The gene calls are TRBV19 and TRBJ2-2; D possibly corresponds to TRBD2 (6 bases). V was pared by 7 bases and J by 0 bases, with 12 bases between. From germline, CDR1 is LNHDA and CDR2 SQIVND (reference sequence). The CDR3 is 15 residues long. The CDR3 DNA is TGTGCCAGTAAATCAGGGACTCCGAACACCGGGGAGCTGTTTTTT. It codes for CASKSGTPNTGELFF.

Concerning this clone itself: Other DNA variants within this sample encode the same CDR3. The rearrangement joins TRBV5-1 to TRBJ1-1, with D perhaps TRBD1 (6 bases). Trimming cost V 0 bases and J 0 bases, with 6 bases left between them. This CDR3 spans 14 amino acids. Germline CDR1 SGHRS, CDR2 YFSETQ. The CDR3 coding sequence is TGCGCCAGCAGCTTGGACAGGGTGAACACTGAAGCTTTCTTT. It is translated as CASSLDRVNTEAFF.

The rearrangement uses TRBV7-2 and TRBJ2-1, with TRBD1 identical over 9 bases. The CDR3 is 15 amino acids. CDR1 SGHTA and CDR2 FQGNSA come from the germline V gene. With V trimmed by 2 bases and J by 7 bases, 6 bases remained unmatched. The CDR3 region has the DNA TGTGCCAGCAGCTTACGACAGGGGGAGGGTAATGAGCAGTTCTTC. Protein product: CASSLRQGEGNEQFF.

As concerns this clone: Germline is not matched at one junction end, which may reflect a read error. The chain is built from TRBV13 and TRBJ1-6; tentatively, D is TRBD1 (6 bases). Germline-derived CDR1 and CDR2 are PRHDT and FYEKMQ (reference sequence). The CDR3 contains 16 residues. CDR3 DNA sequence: TGTGCCAGCAGCCTAGGGGGGAGCTCCTATAATTCACCCCTCCACTTT. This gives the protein CASSLGGSSYNSPLHF. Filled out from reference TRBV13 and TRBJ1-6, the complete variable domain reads AAGVIQSPRHLIKEKRETATLKCYPIPRHDTVYWYQQGPGQDPQFLISFYEKMQSDKGSIPDRFSAQQFSDYHSELNMSSLELGDSALYFCASSLGGSSYNSPLHFGNGTRLTVT.

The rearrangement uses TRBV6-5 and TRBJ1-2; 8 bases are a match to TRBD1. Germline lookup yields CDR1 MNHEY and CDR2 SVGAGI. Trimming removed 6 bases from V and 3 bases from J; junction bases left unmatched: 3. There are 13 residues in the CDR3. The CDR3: CASRPTGDYGYTF. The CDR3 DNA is TGTGCCAGCAGACCGACAGGGGACTATGGCTACACCTTC.

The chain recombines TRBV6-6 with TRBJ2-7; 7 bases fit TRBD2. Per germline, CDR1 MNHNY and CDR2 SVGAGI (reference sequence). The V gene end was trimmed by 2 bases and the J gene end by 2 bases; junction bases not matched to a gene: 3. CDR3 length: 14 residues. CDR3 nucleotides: TGTGCCAGCAGTTACGTCGGGGGGACCTACGAGCAGTACTTC. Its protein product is CASSYVGGTYEQYF.

The chain's CDR3 is CASTFGGNYGYTF. The DNA of the CDR3 is TGTGCCAGCACCTTCGGGGGGAACTATGGCTACACCTTC. V usage is TRBV2 and J usage is TRBJ1-2; D may be TRBD1 (5 bases). CDR3 size: 13 residues. Germline V gene data show CDR1 as SNHLY and CDR2 as FYNNEI. Trimming shortened V by 7 bases and J by 2 bases, and 11 bases separated the two germline ends.

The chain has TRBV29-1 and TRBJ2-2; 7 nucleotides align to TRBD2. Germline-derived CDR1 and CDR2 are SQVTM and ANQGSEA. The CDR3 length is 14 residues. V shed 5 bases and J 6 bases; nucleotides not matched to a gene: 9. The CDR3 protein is CSVQRGGDPGELFF. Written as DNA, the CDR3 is TGCAGCGTTCAGCGGGGAGGCGATCCCGGGGAGCTGTTTTTT.

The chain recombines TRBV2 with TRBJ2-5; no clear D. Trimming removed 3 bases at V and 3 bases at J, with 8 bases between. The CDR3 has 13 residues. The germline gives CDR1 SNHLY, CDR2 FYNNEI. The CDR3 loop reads CASSDGQKETQYF. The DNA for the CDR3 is TGTGCCAGCAGTGATGGTCAGAAAGAGACCCAGTACTTC.

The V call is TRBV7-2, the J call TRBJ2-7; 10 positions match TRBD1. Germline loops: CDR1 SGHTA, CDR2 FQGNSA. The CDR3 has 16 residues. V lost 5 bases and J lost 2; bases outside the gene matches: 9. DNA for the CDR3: TGTGCCAGCAGCCTCAACCCCGGGACAGGGGCCTACGAGCAGTACTTC. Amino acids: CASSLNPGTGAYEQYF.

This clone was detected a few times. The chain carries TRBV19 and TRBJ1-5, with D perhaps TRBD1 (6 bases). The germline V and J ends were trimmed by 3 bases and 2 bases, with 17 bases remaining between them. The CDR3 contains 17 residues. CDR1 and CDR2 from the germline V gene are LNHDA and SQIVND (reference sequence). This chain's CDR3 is CASSIGWANRGNQPQHF. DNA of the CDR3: TGTGCCAGTAGTATCGGTTGGGCAAACAGGGGCAATCAGCCCCAGCATTTT.

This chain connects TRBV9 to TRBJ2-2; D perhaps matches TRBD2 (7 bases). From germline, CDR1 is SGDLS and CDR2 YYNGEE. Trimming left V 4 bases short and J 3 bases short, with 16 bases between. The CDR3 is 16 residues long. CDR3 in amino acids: CASSREGGAYTGELFF. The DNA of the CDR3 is TGTGCCAGCAGCCGAGAAGGGGGGGCATACACCGGGGAGCTGTTTTTT.

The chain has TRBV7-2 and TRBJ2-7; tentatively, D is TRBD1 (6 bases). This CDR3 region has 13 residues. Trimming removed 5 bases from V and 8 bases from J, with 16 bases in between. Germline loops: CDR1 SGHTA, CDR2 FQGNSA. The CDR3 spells CASSQAVGGQQYF. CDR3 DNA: TGTGCCAGCAGCCAGGCGGTTGGGGGCCAGCAGTACTTC.

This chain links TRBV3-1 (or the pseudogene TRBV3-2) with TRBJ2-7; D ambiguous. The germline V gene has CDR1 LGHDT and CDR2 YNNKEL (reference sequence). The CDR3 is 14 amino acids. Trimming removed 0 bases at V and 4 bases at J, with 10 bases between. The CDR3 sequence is CASSQDRMAYEQYF. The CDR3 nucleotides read TGTGCCAGCAGCCAAGACCGAATGGCTTACGAGCAGTACTTC.

CDR3 nucleotides: TGTGCCAGCAGCGTCGGGTTGGTCTACGAGCAGTACTTC. Residues: CASSVGLVYEQYF. This chain connects TRBV5-5 to TRBJ2-7; D ambiguous. This CDR3 has 13 residues. Germline values: CDR1 SGHKS, CDR2 YYEKEE (reference sequence). Trimming shortened V by 4 bases and J by 3 bases, and 11 bases separated the two germline ends.

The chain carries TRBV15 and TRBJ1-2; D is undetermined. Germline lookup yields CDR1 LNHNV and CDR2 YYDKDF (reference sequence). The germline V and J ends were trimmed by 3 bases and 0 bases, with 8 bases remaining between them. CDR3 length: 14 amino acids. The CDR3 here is CATSRGEANYGYTF. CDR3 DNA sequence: TGTGCCACCAGCAGGGGTGAGGCTAACTATGGCTACACCTTC.

CDR3 residues: CASSQSQGSYEQYF. CDR3 DNA: TGCGCCAGCAGCCAGTCACAGGGGTCCTACGAGCAGTACTTC. This rearrangement joins TRBV4-1 to TRBJ2-7; TRBD1 agrees at 7 bases. This CDR3 spans 14 amino acids. After removal of 3 bases from V and 1 base from J, the junction contained 3 bases not matched to a gene. CDR1 is MGHRA, CDR2 YSYEKL, per germline.

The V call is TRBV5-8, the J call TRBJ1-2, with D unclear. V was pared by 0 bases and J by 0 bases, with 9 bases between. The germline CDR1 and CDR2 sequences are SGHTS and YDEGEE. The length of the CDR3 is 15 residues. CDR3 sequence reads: CASSLEALPNYGYTF. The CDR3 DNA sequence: TGTGCCAGCAGCTTGGAAGCCCTACCTAACTATGGCTACACCTTC.

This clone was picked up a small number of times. The CDR3 loop is CASRPLGAGVYTDGGEQYF. In DNA, the CDR3 is TGCGCCAGCCGTCCCCTTGGGGCGGGAGTATATACCGACGGGGGCGAGCAGTACTTC. This chain uses TRBV10-1 with TRBJ2-7; TRBD2 aligns across 7 bases. CDR1 is WNHNN, CDR2 SYGVQD, per germline (reference sequence). CDR3 length: 19 amino acids. V lost 8 bases and J lost 6; bases outside the gene matches: 28.

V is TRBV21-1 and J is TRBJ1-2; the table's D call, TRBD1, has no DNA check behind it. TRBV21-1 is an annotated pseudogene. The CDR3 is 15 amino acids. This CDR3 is CASSTIGQKWRGYTF. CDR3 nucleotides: TGTGCCAGCAGCACAATCGGACAGAAGTGGAGGGGCTACACCTTC.

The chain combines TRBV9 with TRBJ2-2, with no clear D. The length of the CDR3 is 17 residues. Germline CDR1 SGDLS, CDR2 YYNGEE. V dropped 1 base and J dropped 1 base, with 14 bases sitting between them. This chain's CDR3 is CASSVLGAIGNTGELFF. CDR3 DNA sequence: TGTGCCAGCAGCGTATTGGGCGCGATTGGGAACACCGGGGAGCTGTTTTTT.